The next 29 T cell receptor beta chains were all read from a single sample in a study of control samples from healthy donors and cancer patients. Here immunoSEQ multiplex PCR was the method, and the copy in TCRdb shows in-frame clones only, minus some. There are fewer than 40,000 clones in the sample; about 94% occur only once, and under 2% lies in the top ten. What was sequenced was PBMCs. Receptor source: a man aged 35-49 years with colorectal cancer.

Turning to this clone: The junction does not match germline at one end; this may be a read error. Other DNA sequences in the same sample also yield this CDR3. The V call is TRBV29-1, the J call TRBJ1-1, with unresolved D. Germline V lookup: CDR1 SQVTM, CDR2 ANQGSEA. This CDR3 comprises 12 residues. The CDR3 nucleotides read TGTAGCGGAGGTCCCAAGAGCACTGAAGCTTTCTTT. The encoded protein is CSGGPKSTEAFF.

Only one count was recorded for this clone. The CDR3 DNA follows: TGTGCCAGCAGTTACTCGAGTTCTCTAGCCAAAAACATTCAGTACTTC. Translation gives CASSYSSSLAKNIQYF. The chain combines TRBV6-5 with TRBJ2-4; no clear D. Trimming took 0 bases from V and 0 from J, leaving 9 bases between them. The CDR3 spans 16 residues. Germline CDR1 MNHEY, CDR2 SVGAGI.

CDR3 protein: CASSFGQGALVGELFF. In nucleotides, the CDR3 is TGTGCCAGCAGCTTCGGACAGGGAGCATTGGTCGGGGAGCTGTTTTTT. The chain couples TRBV5-5 to TRBJ2-2; 8 nucleotides agree with TRBD1. V lost 2 bases to trimming and J lost 7 bases; unmatched junction nucleotides: 10. CDR3 size: 16 residues. Germline V gene data show CDR1 as SGHKS and CDR2 as YYEKEE (reference sequence). Using reference TRBV5-5 and TRBJ2-2 for the parts outside the CDR3, the full variable domain is DAGVTQSPTHLIKTRGQQVTLRCSPISGHKSVSWYQQVLGQGPQFIFQYYEKEERGRGNFPDRFSARQFPNYSSELNVNALLLGDSALYLCASSFGQGALVGELFFGEGSRLTVL.

The chain has TRBV7-9 and TRBJ2-2, with D tentatively TRBD1 or TRBD2 (6 bases each). This CDR3 is 16 amino acids long. Germline V gene data show CDR1 as SEHNR and CDR2 as FQNEAQ (reference sequence). V was cut by 1 base and J by 6 bases, with 15 bases left in between. The CDR3 DNA follows: TGTGCCAGCAGCTTAGGGGACAAACTAGCCTCCGGGGAGCTGTTTTTT. It codes for CASSLGDKLASGELFF.

The rearrangement joins TRBV6-2 or TRBV6-3 to TRBJ1-5; D gene unclear. The V gene's germline CDR1 is MNHEY and CDR2 SVGEGT. This CDR3 contains 14 residues. V was shortened by 3 bases and J by 0 bases, with 6 bases between the two germline ends. CDR3 nucleotide sequence: TGTGCCAGCAGTTATTGGAATAGCAATCAGCCCCAGCATTTT. The encoded protein is CASSYWNSNQPQHF.

The chain employs TRBV7-9 and TRBJ2-3; the D is unclear. Germline V gives CDR1 SEHNR, CDR2 FQNEAQ (reference sequence). V dropped 5 bases and J dropped 0 bases, with 12 bases sitting between them. The CDR3 is made up of 15 amino acids. CDR3 sequence: CASSPLITSTDTQYF. The CDR3 DNA sequence: TGTGCCAGCAGCCCCCTAATAACGAGCACAGATACGCAGTATTTT.

This clone was recorded only once. V usage is TRBV7-8 and J usage is TRBJ2-7, with TRBD1 identical over 7 bases. The CDR3 extends over 15 amino acids. The trim removed 0 bases at V and 2 bases at J, leaving 4 bases unmatched. Germline lookup yields CDR1 SGHVS and CDR2 FQNEAQ. In DNA, the CDR3 is TGTGCCAGCAGCTTAGCGTGGCAGGGGGCCTACGAGCAGTACTTC. Encoded protein: CASSLAWQGAYEQYF. Drawing the rest from reference TRBV7-8 and TRBJ2-7, the complete variable domain is GAGVSQSPRYKVAKRGQDVALRCDPISGHVSLFWYQQALGQGPEFLTYFQNEAQLDKSGLPSDRFFAERPEGSVSTLKIQRTQQEDSAVYLCASSLAWQGAYEQYFGPGTRLTVT.

The chain is built from TRBV5-8 and TRBJ2-3; 14 bases line up with TRBD2. J was trimmed by 5 bases and V by 6 bases; bases with no gene match: 11. The CDR3 runs 17 residues. Looked up from germline, CDR1 is SGHTS and CDR2 is YDEGEE. Here the CDR3 reads CASNNAGTSGGRDTQYF. In DNA form, the CDR3 reads TGTGCCAGCAATAATGCCGGGACTAGCGGGGGAAGAGATACGCAGTATTTT.

V is TRBV20-1 and J is TRBJ2-7; 12 bases are shared with TRBD2. Germline V CDR1 and CDR2: DFQATT, SNEGSKA (reference sequence). The J segment lost 1 base and the V segment lost 3 bases, leaving 4 bases of the junction unmatched. This CDR3 comprises 15 residues. The CDR3 spells CSASTGLAGSYEQYF. The CDR3 bases are TGCAGTGCTAGTACCGGACTAGCGGGGTCCTACGAGCAGTACTTC.

This clone was picked up one time. The chain has TRBV6-5 and TRBJ1-2; D is perhaps TRBD1 (5 bases). V was clipped by 4 bases and J by 2 bases, with 11 bases between them. The CDR3 has 14 amino acids. CDR1 MNHEY and CDR2 SVGAGI come from the germline V gene. The CDR3 nucleotides are TGTGCCAGCAGTTTCCTTGAGGGGAACTATGGCTACACCTTC. It translates to CASSFLEGNYGYTF.

This clone was counted only a few times. CDR3 loop: CASSPRDRQDRELFF. The CDR3 bases are TGTGCCAGCAGCCCCCGGGACCGACAAGACCGGGAGCTGTTTTTT. The V gene is TRBV7-9, the J gene TRBJ2-2, with D perhaps TRBD1 or TRBD2 (5 bases each). Germline V gives CDR1 SEHNR, CDR2 FQNEAQ (reference sequence). V was shortened by 5 bases and J by 9 bases, with 19 bases between the two germline ends. The CDR3 contains 15 residues. Variable domain in full (rest from reference TRBV7-9 and TRBJ2-2): DTGVSQNPRHKITKRGQNVTFRCDPISEHNRLYWYRQTLGQGPEFLTYFQNEAQLEKSRLLSDRFSAERPKGSFSTLEIQRTEQGDSAMYLCASSPRDRQDRELFFGEGSRLTVL.

The V and J genes are TRBV5-4 and TRBJ1-1; the D is unclear. The V gene's germline CDR1 is SGHNT and CDR2 YYREEE (reference sequence). V lost 0 bases and J 4 bases, leaving 10 bases between the germline ends. This CDR3 is 14 amino acids long. Written as DNA, the CDR3 is TGTGCCAGCAGCTTGGTGAAGTCCAGCACTGAAGCTTTCTTT. Translated: CASSLVKSSTEAFF.

This clone showed up just once. Other DNA sequences from this sample encode an identical CDR3 as well. V gene TRBV7-9 combines with J gene TRBJ1-4, with 8 bases fitting TRBD1. Germline CDR1 is SEHNR and CDR2 is FQNEAQ (reference sequence). Trimming cost V 8 bases and J 5 bases; bases outside gene matches: 1. The CDR3 loop spans 12 amino acids. CDR3 amino acids: CASDRGNEKLFF. CDR3 nucleotide sequence: TGTGCCAGCGACAGGGGAAATGAAAAACTGTTTTTT.

This clone turned up a few times. The J gene is TRBJ1-3, the V gene TRBV5-1; no definite D call. The CDR3 runs to 15 residues. Germline CDR1 SGHRS, CDR2 YFSETQ. Trimming removed 4 bases from V and 0 bases from J, with 11 bases in between. CDR3 residues: CASSPEGVSGNTIYF. The CDR3 DNA sequence: TGCGCCAGCAGCCCGGAAGGAGTCTCTGGAAACACCATATATTTT. Drawing the rest from reference TRBV5-1 and TRBJ1-3, the complete variable domain is KAGVTQTPRYLIKTRGQQVTLSCSPISGHRSVSWYQQTPGQGLQFLFEYFSETQRNKGNFPGRFSGRQFSNSRSEMNVSTLELGDSALYLCASSPEGVSGNTIYFGEGSWLTVV.

This chain uses TRBV6-2 or TRBV6-3 with TRBJ2-2; 7 nucleotides line up with TRBD2. After removal of 5 bases from V and 0 bases from J, the junction contained 15 bases not matched to a gene. Germline lookup yields CDR1 MNHEY and CDR2 SVGEGT. The length of the CDR3 is 19 residues. Here the CDR3 reads CASSKPGLPQSPNTGELFF. CDR3 in DNA: TGTGCCAGCAGTAAACCGGGACTACCTCAAAGCCCGAACACCGGGGAGCTGTTTTTT.

This chain joins TRBV7-2 and TRBJ2-5; D unclear. Trimming cost V 5 bases and J 2 bases, with 9 bases left between them. The CDR3 runs to 13 residues. Germline lookup yields CDR1 SGHTA and CDR2 FQGNSA. CDR3 DNA: TGTGCCAGCAGCCCCCGCAGACAAGAGACCCAGTACTTC. It is translated as CASSPRRQETQYF.

CDR3 nucleotide sequence: TGTGCCTGGAGTGTATGGGACAGGGGTGGTTCACCCCTCCACTTT. This encodes CAWSVWDRGGSPLHF. The rearrangement links TRBV30 to TRBJ1-6, with 10 bases that match TRBD1. CDR1 and CDR2 (germline): GTSNPN, SVGIG (reference sequence). CDR3 length: 15 amino acids. V trimming: 0 bases; J trimming: 9 bases; junction bases outside the gene matches: 5.

This clone was found once. The V and J genes are TRBV6-1 and TRBJ1-2; no clear D gene. The V gene's germline CDR1 is MNHNS and CDR2 SASEGT. This CDR3 is built from 14 residues. With 0 bases removed from V and 2 bases from J, the gap between germline ends came to 7 bases. The CDR3: CASSEARRNYGYTF. In DNA, the CDR3 is TGTGCCAGCAGTGAAGCCCGACGGAACTATGGCTACACCTTC.

This chain uses TRBV5-1 with TRBJ1-5; 9 bases line up with TRBD1. V shed 4 bases and J 2 bases; nucleotides not matched to a gene: 4. The CDR3 covers 15 residues. CDR1 is SGHRS, CDR2 YFSETQ, per germline. The CDR3 is CASSTGGPGNQPQHF. Written as DNA, the CDR3 is TGCGCCAGCAGCACAGGGGGCCCGGGCAATCAGCCCCAGCATTTT.

This rearrangement joins TRBV7-9 to TRBJ2-7; tentative D call: TRBD1 (6 bases). Germline assignment: CDR1 SEHNR and CDR2 FQNEAQ (reference sequence). The CDR3 is 16 amino acids. V dropped 5 bases and J dropped 2 bases, with 19 bases sitting between them. The CDR3 here is CASSQVLDSPTYEQYF. The CDR3 nucleotides read TGTGCCAGCAGCCAAGTCCTGGACAGCCCCACCTACGAGCAGTACTTC.

The chain uses TRBV7-9 and TRBJ1-2; D is possibly TRBD1 (6 bases). CDR3 length: 15 residues. Trimming removed 1 base from V and 8 bases from J, with 17 bases in between. Germline lookup yields CDR1 SEHNR and CDR2 FQNEAQ (reference sequence). CDR3 region: CASSLGALGGDGYTF. DNA for the CDR3: TGTGCCAGCAGCTTAGGCGCACTAGGGGGGGACGGCTACACCTTC.

V gene TRBV3-1 (or the pseudogene TRBV3-2) combines with J gene TRBJ1-1; D may be TRBD1 (6 bases). CDR1 is LGHDT and CDR2 is YNNKEL in the germline V gene (reference sequence). Trimming removed 4 bases at V and 4 bases at J, with 16 bases between. CDR3 size: 15 residues. The DNA of the CDR3 is TGTGCCAGCAGCCTGACACAGGGAAAACTCACTGAAGCTTTCTTT. The encoded protein is CASSLTQGKLTEAFF.

CDR3 DNA sequence: TGTGCCAGCAGCTTAGTCGGAGGGGGCAATATCGGTTACGAGCAGTACTTC. As protein: CASSLVGGGNIGYEQYF. The rearrangement uses TRBV7-2 and TRBJ2-7; TRBD1 might be the D (7 bases). Trimming shortened V by 1 base and J by 4 bases, and 20 bases separated the two germline ends. This CDR3 spans 17 amino acids. From germline, CDR1 is SGHTA and CDR2 FQGNSA.

V is TRBV18 and J is TRBJ2-5, with 8 bases identical to TRBD2. J lost 4 bases, V lost 3 bases, and 4 bases had no gene match. The length of the CDR3 is 14 residues. Germline V gene sequence: CDR1 KGHSH, CDR2 LQKENI. The chain's CDR3 is CASSPTGRGETQYF. For the CDR3, the DNA is TGTGCCAGCTCACCCACCGGGAGGGGAGAGACCCAGTACTTC.

The chain links TRBV7-2 to TRBJ2-2; D gene uncertain. The germline V gene has CDR1 SGHTA and CDR2 FQGNSA. The CDR3 has 15 amino acids. V was pared by 1 base and J by 4 bases, with 10 bases between. Written as DNA, the CDR3 is TGTGCCAGCAGCTTAGATCCTTTCATCACCGGGGAGCTGTTTTTT. This gives the protein CASSLDPFITGELFF.

The chain is built from TRBV19 and TRBJ2-4, with 9 bases fitting TRBD1. The CDR3 has 14 residues. The J segment lost 6 bases and the V segment lost 6 bases, leaving 6 bases of the junction unmatched. Germline CDR1 and CDR2: LNHDA and SQIVND (reference sequence). The CDR3 is CASSHKGQGNIQYF. DNA of the CDR3: TGTGCCAGTAGCCATAAGGGACAGGGAAACATTCAGTACTTC. The full variable domain, with the rest looked up from reference TRBV19 and TRBJ2-4, is DGGITQSPKYLFRKEGQNVTLSCEQNLNHDAMYWYRQDPGQGLRLIYYSQIVNDFQKGDIAEGYSVSREKKESFPLTVTSAQKNPTAFYLCASSHKGQGNIQYFGAGTRLSVL.

Here the CDR3 DNA reads TGCGCCAGCAGCCGTACACCCGACAGGGTAGAGACCCAGTACTTC. This sequence encodes CASSRTPDRVETQYF. V and J are TRBV4-1 and TRBJ2-5; TRBD1 matches 7 bases. In germline, CDR1 is MGHRA, CDR2 YSYEKL. V lost 4 bases, J lost 4 bases, and 9 bases stayed unmatched. This CDR3 has 15 residues.

This sequence joins TRBV5-6 and TRBJ2-7, with 8 positions matching TRBD1. V lost 4 bases to trimming and J lost 1 base; unmatched junction nucleotides: 7. Germline V lookup: CDR1 SGHDT, CDR2 YYEEEE. The CDR3 totals 15 residues. The CDR3 DNA reads as TGTGCCAGCAGCCAAGGGACAGGTTTTTCCTACGAGCAGTACTTC. Encoded protein: CASSQGTGFSYEQYF.

The gene calls are TRBV11-2 and TRBJ1-1; D ambiguous. Germline CDR1 SGHAT, CDR2 FQNNGV. The CDR3 loop spans 18 amino acids. Deletions cut 2 bases from V and 0 bases from J, with 19 bases between. CDR3 loop: CASSLFLSQEHMNTEAFF. The CDR3, as DNA: TGTGCCAGCAGCTTATTTCTTAGCCAGGAACACATGAACACTGAAGCTTTCTTT.